These T cell receptor beta chains were read from a single sample in a study of blood T cells in healthy people across ages. One entry per CDR3 protein results from TCRdb running MiXCR on the 5' RACE reads. Of about 690,000 distinct CDR3 sequences listed, around 41% were seen once; the top ten hold 25% to 30%. Sequencing was done on a sample of blood. The source of these receptors is a man aged 80 or over in good health. Both conserved end residues are trimmed from each CDR3. Each record gives: J gene, CDR3 length, V gene, CDR3 protein.

>TRBJ2-3|16|TRBV7-8
ASSRGLVSGGAGDTQY
>TRBJ2-1|11|TRBV5-1
ASSVVVDNEQF
>TRBJ1-2|12|TRBV10-3
AITKSEGFYDYT
>TRBJ2-2|13|TRBV6-2/TRBV6-3
ASSPTTSGSGELF
>TRBJ2-3|12|TRBV7-9
ARSLDGNTDTQY
>TRBJ2-5|14|TRBV7-2
ASSSRLAGGVETQY
>TRBJ1-5|12|TRBV5-1
ASSLAGSWQPQH
>TRBJ2-3|9|TRBV2
ARNRGDTQY
>TRBJ2-7|11|TRBV7-2
ASSVGNHYEQY
>TRBJ2-5|12|TRBV7-6
ASSLDGLGETQY
>TRBJ2-7|14|TRBV15
ATRAKGQRGAYEQY
>TRBJ2-3|12|TRBV20-1
SAIGTASTDTQY
>TRBJ2-5|14|TRBV4-2
ASSQGTATGQETQY
>-|12|TRBV20-1
SASGVSGGYEQY
>TRBJ2-2|11|TRBV28
ASRSAGAGELF
>-|13|TRBV18
ASSPFGTLGDEQY
>TRBJ2-1|15|TRBV29-1
SVRAGSRLDSGNEQF
>TRBJ2-6|12|TRBV29-1
SVVAGSGANVLT
>TRBJ1-6|10|TRBV3-1
ASSRPNSPLH
>TRBJ2-1|9|TRBV6-2/TRBV6-3
ASSRAREQF
>TRBJ2-6|15|TRBV28
ASSLWGVAPGANVLT
>TRBJ2-1|17|TRBV20-1
SAQRLAGGSRSSYNEQF
>TRBJ1-2|16|TRBV28
ASSTLRPGTGGRYGYT
>TRBJ1-2|12|TRBV5-1
ASSLVPDLYGYT
>TRBJ2-1|13|TRBV4-1
ASSPTGTTYNEQF
>TRBJ2-4|13|TRBV11-2
ASSLSTAPKNIQY
>TRBJ1-1|11|TRBV5-4
ASSLSRNTEAF
>TRBJ2-6|15|TRBV6-2/TRBV6-3
ASSEREGLSGANVLT
>TRBJ2-7|14|TRBV4-1
ASSQDWTGVSYEQY
>TRBJ2-1|15|TRBV15
ATSTTGTSGHYNEQF
>TRBJ2-5|10|TRBV12-3/TRBV12-4
ASSSGGGTQY
>TRBJ1-6|14|TRBV13
ASSRRRNFYNSPLH
>TRBJ2-7|13|TRBV3-1
ASSHPSGTGYEQY
>TRBJ2-7|12|TRBV20-1
SARKLTGLDEQY
>TRBJ2-7|12|TRBV20-1
SAAYWAGYNEQY
>TRBJ2-6|16|TRBV7-8
ASSLKGPQLSGANVLT
>TRBJ2-1|15|TRBV7-2
ASSSPAGTGVYNEQF
>TRBJ1-6|13|TRBV2
ASSARDPANSPLH
>TRBJ2-3|14|TRBV7-8
ASSSFQGTRTDTQY
>TRBJ2-7|10|TRBV10-3
AIGLAGNEQY
>TRBJ2-7|12|TRBV29-1
SVELAGAGNEQY
>TRBJ2-3|13|TRBV7-2
ASSLRRDPTDTQY
>TRBJ2-7|13|TRBV6-2/TRBV6-3
ASSYSLRSSYEQY
>TRBJ2-7|14|TRBV29-1
SVEDRGTKGSYEQY